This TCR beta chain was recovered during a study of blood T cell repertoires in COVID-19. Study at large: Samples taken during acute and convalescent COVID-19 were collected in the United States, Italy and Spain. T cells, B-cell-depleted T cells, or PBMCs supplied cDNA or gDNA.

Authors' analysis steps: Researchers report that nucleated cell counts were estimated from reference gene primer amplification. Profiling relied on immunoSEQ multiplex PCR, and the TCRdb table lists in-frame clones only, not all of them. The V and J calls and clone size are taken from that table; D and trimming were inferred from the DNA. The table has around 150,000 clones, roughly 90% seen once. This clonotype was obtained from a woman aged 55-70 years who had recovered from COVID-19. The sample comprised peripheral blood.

CDR3 in amino acids: CASSLTGGSGNTIYF. CDR3 bases: TGTGCCAGCAGCTTGACAGGAGGCTCTGGAAACACCATATATTTT. This sequence joins TRBV7-9 and TRBJ1-3; a possible D gene is TRBD1 (6 bases). This CDR3 comprises 15 residues. The germline V and J ends were trimmed by 3 bases and 0 bases, with 9 bases remaining between them. Per germline, CDR1 SEHNR and CDR2 FQNEAQ (reference sequence).